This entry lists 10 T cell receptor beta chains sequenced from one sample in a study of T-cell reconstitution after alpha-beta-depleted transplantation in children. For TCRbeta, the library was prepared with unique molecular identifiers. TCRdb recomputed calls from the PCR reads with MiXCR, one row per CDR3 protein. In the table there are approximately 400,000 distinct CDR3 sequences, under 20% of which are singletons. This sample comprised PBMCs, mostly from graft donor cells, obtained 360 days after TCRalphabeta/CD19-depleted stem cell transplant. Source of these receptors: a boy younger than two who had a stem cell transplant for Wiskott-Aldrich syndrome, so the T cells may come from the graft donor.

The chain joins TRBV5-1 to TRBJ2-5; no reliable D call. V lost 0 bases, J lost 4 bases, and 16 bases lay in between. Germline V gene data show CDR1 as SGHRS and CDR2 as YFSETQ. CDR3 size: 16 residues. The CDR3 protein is CASSLAMIAERETQYF. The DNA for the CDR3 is TGCGCCAGCAGCTTGGCCATGATCGCAGAAAGAGAGACCCAGTACTTC.

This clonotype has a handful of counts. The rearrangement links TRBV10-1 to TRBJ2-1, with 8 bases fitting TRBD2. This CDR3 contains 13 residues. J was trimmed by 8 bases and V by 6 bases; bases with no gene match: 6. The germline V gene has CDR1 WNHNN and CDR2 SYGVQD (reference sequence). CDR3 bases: TGCGCCAGCAGCCCGGGACTAGGATATGAGCAGTTCTTC. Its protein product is CASSPGLGYEQFF.

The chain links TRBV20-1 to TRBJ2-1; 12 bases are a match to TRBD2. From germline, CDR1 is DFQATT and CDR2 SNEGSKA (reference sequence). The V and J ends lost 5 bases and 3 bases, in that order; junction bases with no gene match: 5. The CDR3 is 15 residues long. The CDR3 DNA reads TGCAGTGCTCATCAGACTAGCGGGAGCTACAATGAGCAGTTCTTC. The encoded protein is CSAHQTSGSYNEQFF.

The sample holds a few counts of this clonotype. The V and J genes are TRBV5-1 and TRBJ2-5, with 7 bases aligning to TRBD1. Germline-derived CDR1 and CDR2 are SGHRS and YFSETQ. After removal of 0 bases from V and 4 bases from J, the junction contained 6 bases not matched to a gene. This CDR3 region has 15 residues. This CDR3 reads CASSLDGTVVETQYF. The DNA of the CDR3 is TGCGCCAGCAGCTTGGATGGGACAGTGGTAGAGACCCAGTACTTC.

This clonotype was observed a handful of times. The chain's CDR3 is CSARHNRGAIYNEQFF. DNA for the CDR3: TGCAGTGCTAGACATAACCGGGGGGCAATCTACAATGAGCAGTTCTTC. V gene TRBV20-1 combines with J gene TRBJ2-1; a weak D match, TRBD2 (7 bases). Germline V gene data show CDR1 as DFQATT and CDR2 as SNEGSKA (reference sequence). Trimming stripped 2 bases from V and 3 bases from J, with 17 bases between. This CDR3 is 16 amino acids long.

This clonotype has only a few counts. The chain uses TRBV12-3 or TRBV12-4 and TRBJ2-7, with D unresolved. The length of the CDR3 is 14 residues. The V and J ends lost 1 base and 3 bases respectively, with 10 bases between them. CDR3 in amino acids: CASSLGSISYEQYF. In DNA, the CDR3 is TGTGCCAGCAGTTTAGGGTCCATTAGCTACGAGCAGTACTTC.

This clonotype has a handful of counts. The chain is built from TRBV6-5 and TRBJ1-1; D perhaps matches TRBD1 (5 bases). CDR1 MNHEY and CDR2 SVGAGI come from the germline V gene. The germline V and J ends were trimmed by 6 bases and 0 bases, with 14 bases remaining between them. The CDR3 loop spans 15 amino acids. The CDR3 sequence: CASSRAGRMNTEAFF. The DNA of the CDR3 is TGTGCCAGCAGCCGGGCGGGACGAATGAACACTGAAGCTTTCTTT.

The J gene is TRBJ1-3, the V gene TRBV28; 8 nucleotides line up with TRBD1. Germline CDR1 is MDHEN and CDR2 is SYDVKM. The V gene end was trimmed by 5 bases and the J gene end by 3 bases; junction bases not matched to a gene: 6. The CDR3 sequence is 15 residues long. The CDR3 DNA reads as TGTGCCAGCAGTCTGACAGGGGTTAATGGAAACACCATATATTTT. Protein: CASSLTGVNGNTIYF.

CDR3 in DNA: TGCAGCGTTGGCCTTCTAGCGGGGGTGCCCAGGGAGACCCAGTACTTC. It specifies CSVGLLAGVPRETQYF. The chain couples TRBV29-1 to TRBJ2-5; TRBD2 agrees at 10 bases. Per germline, CDR1 SQVTM and CDR2 ANQGSEA. The CDR3 covers 16 residues. Trimming at V came to 4 bases and at J to 5 bases, leaving 13 bases not matched to a gene.

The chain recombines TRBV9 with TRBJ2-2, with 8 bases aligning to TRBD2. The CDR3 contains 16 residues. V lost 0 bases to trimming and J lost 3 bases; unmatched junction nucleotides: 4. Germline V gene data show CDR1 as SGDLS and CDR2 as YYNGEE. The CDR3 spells CASSVDGRAHTGELFF. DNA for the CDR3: TGTGCCAGCAGCGTAGACGGGAGGGCCCACACCGGGGAGCTGTTTTTT.